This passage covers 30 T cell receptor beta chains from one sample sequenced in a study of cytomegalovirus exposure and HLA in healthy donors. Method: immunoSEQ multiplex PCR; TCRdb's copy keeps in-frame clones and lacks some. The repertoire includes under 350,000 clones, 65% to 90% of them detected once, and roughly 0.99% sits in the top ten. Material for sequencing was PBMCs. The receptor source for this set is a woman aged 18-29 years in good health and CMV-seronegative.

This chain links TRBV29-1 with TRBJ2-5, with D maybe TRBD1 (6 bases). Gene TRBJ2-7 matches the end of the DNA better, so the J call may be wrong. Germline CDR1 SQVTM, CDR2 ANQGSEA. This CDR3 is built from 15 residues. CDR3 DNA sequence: TGCAGCGTTGACGCCCAGGGGAGAGGAGCATACGAGCAGTACTTC. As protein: CSVDAQGRGAYEQYF.

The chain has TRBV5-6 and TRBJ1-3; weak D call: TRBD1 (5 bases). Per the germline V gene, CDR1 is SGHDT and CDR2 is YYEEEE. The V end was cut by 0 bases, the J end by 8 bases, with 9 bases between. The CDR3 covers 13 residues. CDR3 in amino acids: CASSLVGGDTIYF. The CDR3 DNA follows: TGTGCCAGCAGCTTGGTGGGGGGAGACACCATATATTTT.

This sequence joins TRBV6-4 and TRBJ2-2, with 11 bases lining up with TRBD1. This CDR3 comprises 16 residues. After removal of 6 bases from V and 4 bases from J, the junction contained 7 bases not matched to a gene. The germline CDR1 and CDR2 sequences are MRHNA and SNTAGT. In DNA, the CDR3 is TGTGCCAGCAGCGAGAGGACAGGGGGCATCACCGGGGAGCTGTTTTTT. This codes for CASSERTGGITGELFF.

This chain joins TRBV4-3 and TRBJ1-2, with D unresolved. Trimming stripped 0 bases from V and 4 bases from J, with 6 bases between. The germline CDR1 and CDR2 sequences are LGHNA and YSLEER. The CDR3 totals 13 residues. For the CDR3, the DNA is TGCGCCAGCAGCCAAGAATTGGCCTATGGCTACACCTTC. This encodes CASSQELAYGYTF.

The CDR3 loop is CASSLELASSYNEQFF. The CDR3 DNA sequence: TGTGCCAGCAGCTTAGAACTAGCGAGCTCCTACAATGAGCAGTTCTTC. This chain links TRBV11-3 with TRBJ2-1; TRBD2 matches at 7 bases. There are 16 residues in the CDR3. V trimming: 0 bases; J trimming: 0 bases; junction bases outside the gene matches: 2. Per the germline V gene, CDR1 is SGHNT and CDR2 is YENEEA.

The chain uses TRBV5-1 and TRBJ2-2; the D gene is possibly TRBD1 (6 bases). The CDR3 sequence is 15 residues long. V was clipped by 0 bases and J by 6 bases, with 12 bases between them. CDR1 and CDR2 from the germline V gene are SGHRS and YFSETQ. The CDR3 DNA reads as TGCGCCAGCAGCTTGGCCACAGGGACGTCCGGGGAGCTGTTTTTT. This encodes CASSLATGTSGELFF.

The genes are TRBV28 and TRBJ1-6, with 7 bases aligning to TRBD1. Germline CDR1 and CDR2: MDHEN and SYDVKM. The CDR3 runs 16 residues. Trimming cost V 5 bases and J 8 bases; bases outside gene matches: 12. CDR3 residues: CASSPVRGRRDSPLHF. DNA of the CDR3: TGTGCCAGCAGTCCCGTCAGGGGGAGGCGGGATTCACCCCTCCACTTT.

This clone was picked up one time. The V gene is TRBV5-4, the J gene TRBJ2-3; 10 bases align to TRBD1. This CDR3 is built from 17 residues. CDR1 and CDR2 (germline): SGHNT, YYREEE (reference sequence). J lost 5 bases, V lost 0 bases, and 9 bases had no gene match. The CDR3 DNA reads TGTGCCAGCAGCTTGGGAGACAGGGGGCCACCTTTAGATACGCAGTATTTT. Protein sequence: CASSLGDRGPPLDTQYF. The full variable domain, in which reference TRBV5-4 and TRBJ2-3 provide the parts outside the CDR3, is ETGVTQSPTHLIKTRGQQVTLRCSSQSGHNTVSWYQQALGQGPQFIFQYYREEENGRGNFPPRFSGLQFPNYSSELNVNALELDDSALYLCASSLGDRGPPLDTQYFGPGTRLTVL.

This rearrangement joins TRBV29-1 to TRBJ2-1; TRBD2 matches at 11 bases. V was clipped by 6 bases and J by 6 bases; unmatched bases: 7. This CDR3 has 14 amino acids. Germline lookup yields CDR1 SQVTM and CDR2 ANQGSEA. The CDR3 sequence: CSVHTSGSGNEQFF. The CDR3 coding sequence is TGCAGCGTCCATACTAGCGGGAGCGGCAATGAGCAGTTCTTC.

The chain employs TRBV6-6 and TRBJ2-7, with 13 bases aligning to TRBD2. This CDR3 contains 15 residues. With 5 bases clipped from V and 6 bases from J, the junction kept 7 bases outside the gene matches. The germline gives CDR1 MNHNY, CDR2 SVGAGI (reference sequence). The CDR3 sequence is CASSARLAGGSEQYF. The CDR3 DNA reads TGTGCCAGCAGTGCACGACTAGCGGGAGGCTCCGAGCAGTACTTC.

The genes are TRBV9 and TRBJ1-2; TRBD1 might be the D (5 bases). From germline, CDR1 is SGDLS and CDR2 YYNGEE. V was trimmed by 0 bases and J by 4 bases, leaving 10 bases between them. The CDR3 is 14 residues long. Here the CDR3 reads CASSVGLTVYGYTF. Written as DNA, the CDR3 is TGTGCCAGCAGCGTAGGTCTGACAGTCTATGGCTACACCTTC.

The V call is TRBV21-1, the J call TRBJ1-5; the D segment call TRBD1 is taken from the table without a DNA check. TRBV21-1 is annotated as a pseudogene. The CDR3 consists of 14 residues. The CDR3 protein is CASSETVSNQPQHF. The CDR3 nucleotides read TGTGCCAGCAGCGAGACAGTTAGCAATCAGCCCCAGCATTTT.

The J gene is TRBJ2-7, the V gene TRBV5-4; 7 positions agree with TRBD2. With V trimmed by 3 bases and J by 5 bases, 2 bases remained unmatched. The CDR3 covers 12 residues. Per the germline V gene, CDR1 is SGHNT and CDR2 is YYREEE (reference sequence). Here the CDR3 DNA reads TGTGCCAGCAGCTCCGGGACTAACGAGCAGTACTTC. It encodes CASSSGTNEQYF.

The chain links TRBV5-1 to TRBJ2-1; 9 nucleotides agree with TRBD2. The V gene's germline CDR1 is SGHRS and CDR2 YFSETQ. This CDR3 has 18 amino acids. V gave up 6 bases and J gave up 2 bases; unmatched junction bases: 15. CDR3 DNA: TGCGCCAGCACCACATCCTGGCGGGGGGGAACGCCCTACAATGAGCAGTTCTTC. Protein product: CASTTSWRGGTPYNEQFF. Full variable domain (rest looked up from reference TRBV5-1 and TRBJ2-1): KAGVTQTPRYLIKTRGQQVTLSCSPISGHRSVSWYQQTPGQGLQFLFEYFSETQRNKGNFPGRFSGRQFSNSRSEMNVSTLELGDSALYLCASTTSWRGGTPYNEQFFGPGTRLTVL.

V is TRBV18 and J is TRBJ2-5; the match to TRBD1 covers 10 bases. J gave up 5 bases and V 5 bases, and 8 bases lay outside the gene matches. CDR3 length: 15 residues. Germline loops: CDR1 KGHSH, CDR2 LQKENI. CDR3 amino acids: CASSTPTGGVETQYF. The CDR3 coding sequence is TGTGCCAGCTCAACCCCGACAGGGGGCGTGGAGACCCAGTACTTC.

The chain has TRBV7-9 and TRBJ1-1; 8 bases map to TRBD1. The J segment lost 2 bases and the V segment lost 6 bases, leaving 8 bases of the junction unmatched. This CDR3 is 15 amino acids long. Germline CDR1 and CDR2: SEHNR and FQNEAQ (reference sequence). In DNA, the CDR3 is TGTGCCAGCAGTTCCTATGACAGGGGAAACACTGAAGCTTTCTTT. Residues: CASSSYDRGNTEAFF.

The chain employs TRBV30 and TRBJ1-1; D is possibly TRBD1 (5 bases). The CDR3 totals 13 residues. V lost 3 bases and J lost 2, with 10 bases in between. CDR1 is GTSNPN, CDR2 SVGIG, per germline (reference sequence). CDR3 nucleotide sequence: TGTGCCTGGAGCAGGGCCCCCAACACTGAAGCTTTCTTT. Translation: CAWSRAPNTEAFF. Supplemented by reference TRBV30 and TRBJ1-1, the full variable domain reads SQTIHQWPATLVQPVGSPLSLECTVEGTSNPNLYWYRQAAGRGLQLLFYSVGIGQISSEVPQNLSASRPQDRQFILSSKKLLLSDSGFYLCAWSRAPNTEAFFGQGTRLTVV.

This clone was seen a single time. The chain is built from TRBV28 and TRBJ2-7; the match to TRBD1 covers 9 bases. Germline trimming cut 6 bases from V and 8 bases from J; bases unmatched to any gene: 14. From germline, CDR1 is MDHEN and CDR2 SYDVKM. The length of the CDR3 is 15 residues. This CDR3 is CASSGTGTLRFQQYF. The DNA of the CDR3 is TGTGCCAGCAGCGGGACAGGGACCCTGAGGTTCCAGCAGTACTTC.

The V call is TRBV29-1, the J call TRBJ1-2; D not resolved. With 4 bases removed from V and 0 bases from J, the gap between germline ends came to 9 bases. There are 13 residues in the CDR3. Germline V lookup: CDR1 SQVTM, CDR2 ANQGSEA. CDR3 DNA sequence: TGCAGCGTTGTGGTAAGAGCTAACTATGGCTACACCTTC. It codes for CSVVVRANYGYTF.

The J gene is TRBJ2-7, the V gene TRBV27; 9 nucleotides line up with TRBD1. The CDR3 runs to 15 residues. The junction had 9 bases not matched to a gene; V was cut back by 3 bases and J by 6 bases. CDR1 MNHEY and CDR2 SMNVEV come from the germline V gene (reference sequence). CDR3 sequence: CASSFSGQGLSEQYF. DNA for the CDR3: TGTGCCAGCAGTTTCTCGGGACAGGGTCTCTCCGAGCAGTACTTC.

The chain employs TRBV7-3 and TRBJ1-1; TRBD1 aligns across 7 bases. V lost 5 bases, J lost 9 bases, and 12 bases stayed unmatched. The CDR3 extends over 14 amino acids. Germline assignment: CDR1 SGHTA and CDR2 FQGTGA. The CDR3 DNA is TGTGCCAGCAGCACAAACCGGGACAGCGGAAAAGCTTTCTTT. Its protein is CASSTNRDSGKAFF.

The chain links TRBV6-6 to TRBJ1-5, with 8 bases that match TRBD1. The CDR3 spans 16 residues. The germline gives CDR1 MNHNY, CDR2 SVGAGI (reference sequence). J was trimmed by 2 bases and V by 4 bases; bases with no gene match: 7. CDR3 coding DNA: TGTGCCAGCAGTTTACAGGGGGTGGATGGCAATCAGCCCCAGCATTTT. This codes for CASSLQGVDGNQPQHF.

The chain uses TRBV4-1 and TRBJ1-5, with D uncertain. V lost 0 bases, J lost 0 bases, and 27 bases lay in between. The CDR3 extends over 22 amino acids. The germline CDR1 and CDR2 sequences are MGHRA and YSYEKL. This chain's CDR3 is CASSQERGSSFTYHLSNQPQHF. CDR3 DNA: TGCGCCAGCAGCCAAGAACGGGGTTCCAGCTTCACTTATCACCTTAGCAATCAGCCCCAGCATTTT.

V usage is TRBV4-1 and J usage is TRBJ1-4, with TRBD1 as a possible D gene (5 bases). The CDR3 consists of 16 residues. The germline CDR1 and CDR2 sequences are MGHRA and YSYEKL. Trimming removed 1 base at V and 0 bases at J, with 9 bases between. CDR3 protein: CASSQGVDTTNEKLFF. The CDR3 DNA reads TGCGCCAGCAGCCAAGGAGTGGACACAACTAATGAAAAACTGTTTTTT.

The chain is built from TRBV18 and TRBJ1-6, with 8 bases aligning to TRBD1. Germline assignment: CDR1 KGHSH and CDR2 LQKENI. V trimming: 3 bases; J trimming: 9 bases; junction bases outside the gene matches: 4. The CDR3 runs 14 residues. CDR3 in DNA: TGTGCCAGCTCACCGGACAGGGCTGGTTCACCCCTCCACTTT. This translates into CASSPDRAGSPLHF.

The CDR3: CASSPTGENEKLFF. The CDR3 region has the DNA TGCGCCAGCTCGCCGACAGGGGAGAATGAAAAACTGTTTTTT. The genes are TRBV10-1 and TRBJ1-4, with 8 positions matching TRBD1. V was pared by 8 bases and J by 5 bases, with 7 bases of the junction left unmatched. The CDR3 runs to 14 residues. Germline CDR1 and CDR2: WNHNN and SYGVQD (reference sequence).

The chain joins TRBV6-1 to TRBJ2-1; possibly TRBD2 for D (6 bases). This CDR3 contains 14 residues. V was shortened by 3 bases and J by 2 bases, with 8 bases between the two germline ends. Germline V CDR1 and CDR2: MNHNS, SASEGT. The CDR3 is CASSDSGPYNEQFF. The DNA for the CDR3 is TGTGCCAGCAGTGATAGCGGACCCTACAATGAGCAGTTCTTC.

CDR3 in DNA: TGTGCCAGCAGCCCCACCGGGACTAGGAGCACAGATACGCAGTATTTT. It is translated as CASSPTGTRSTDTQYF. The chain combines TRBV13 with TRBJ2-3; 8 bases align to TRBD2. This CDR3 is 16 amino acids long. Germline loops: CDR1 PRHDT, CDR2 FYEKMQ (reference sequence). After removal of 5 bases from V and 0 bases from J, the junction contained 7 bases not matched to a gene. Full variable domain (outside the CDR3, taken from reference TRBV13 and TRBJ2-3): AAGVIQSPRHLIKEKRETATLKCYPIPRHDTVYWYQQGPGQDPQFLISFYEKMQSDKGSIPDRFSAQQFSDYHSELNMSSLELGDSALYFCASSPTGTRSTDTQYFGPGTRLTVL.

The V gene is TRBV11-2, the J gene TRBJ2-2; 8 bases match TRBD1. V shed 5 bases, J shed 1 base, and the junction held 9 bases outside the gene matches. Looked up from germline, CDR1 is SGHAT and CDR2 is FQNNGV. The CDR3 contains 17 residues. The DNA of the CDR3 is TGTGCCAGCAGCCATCTGGACAGGGCCGTGAACACCGGGGAGCTGTTTTTT. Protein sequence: CASSHLDRAVNTGELFF.

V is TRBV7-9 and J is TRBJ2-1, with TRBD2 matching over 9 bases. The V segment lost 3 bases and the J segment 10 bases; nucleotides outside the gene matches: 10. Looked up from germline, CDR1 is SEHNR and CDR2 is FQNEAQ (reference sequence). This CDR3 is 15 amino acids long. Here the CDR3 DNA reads TGTGCCAGCAGCTTGGGACGCGGGAGGGCTATCGAGCAGTTCTTC. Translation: CASSLGRGRAIEQFF.